The clone carrying this T cell receptor (beta chain) was detected only a few times. The draw of peripheral blood yielded ten milliliters from each donor. The data belong to a study of blood T cells in healthy people across ages. Next came a second PCR, run for roughly 6 to 11 cycles, which used a sample-barcoded 5' primer along with a J-beta primer mix. Each CDR3 protein gets one entry after TCRdb re-called the 5' RACE reads with MiXCR. The sample lists some 730,000 distinct CDR3 sequences, about 24% occurring once. CDR3 length equals 13 residues. Germline V gene lookup returns CDR1 DFQATT and CDR2 SNEGSKA (reference sequence). V lost 6 bases, J lost 5 bases, and 14 bases lay in between.

Sequenced sample: blood. The TCR originated in a man aged 65-85 years in good health. J is TRBJ2-1 and V is TRBV20-1; tentatively, D is TRBD1 (7 bases). The CDR3 bases are TGCAGTGCCAGGGGGGAGCGGGACAATGAGCAGTTCTTC. Amino acid sequence: CSARGERDNEQFF.